The clone carrying this T cell receptor (beta chain) was picked up many times. Germline assignment: CDR1 SQVTM and CDR2 ANQGSEA. The ends were cut back, 4 bases at V and 7 bases at J, with 18 bases in the middle. The CDR3 has 14 residues. The sample comes from a study of T-cell reconstitution after alpha-beta-depleted transplantation in children. Unique molecular identifiers tagged the TCRbeta library. MiXCR, applied by TCRdb to the PCR reads, yields one record per CDR3 protein. This table has some 280,000 distinct CDR3 sequences, more than 8% appearing once. The gene calls are TRBV29-1 and TRBJ2-3, with a weak D call TRBD1 (6 bases). The sequencing here drew on PBMCs from the stem cell graft donor, taken from the stem cell graft. This clonotype originated in a human donor who donated a stem cell graft to a child with SCID. The CDR3 loop reads CSVVWAGVANTQYF. DNA for the CDR3: TGCAGCGTTGTGTGGGCAGGGGTTGCAAATACGCAGTATTTT.